The sequence of this T cell receptor beta chain was determined in a study of T cell changes during pregnancy in multiple sclerosis. This clone showed up just a few times. Germline assignment: CDR1 SGHAT and CDR2 FQNNGV. V shed 1 base, J shed 4 bases, and the junction held 5 bases outside the gene matches. The CDR3 is 15 residues long. Clones were sequenced by immunoSEQ multiplex PCR, and TCRdb holds only the in-frame ones, with some missing. The sample records about 76,000 clones, 93% being singletons. The TCR was taken from a female donor with multiple sclerosis, enrolled in a pregnancy study. V and J are TRBV11-2 and TRBJ2-7; 9 bases are shared with TRBD2. Sample: peripheral blood, taken in the second trimester of pregnancy. The DNA for the CDR3 is TGTGCCAGCAGCTTAGTGGCGGGGGGGAGGTACGAGCAGTACTTC. It is translated as CASSLVAGGRYEQYF.